The 6 T cell receptor beta chains reported below all come from one sample, sequenced in a study of response to subunit inactivated influenza vaccine. TCRdb called the RT-PCR reads again in MiXCR, with one record for every CDR3 protein. Among roughly 620,000 distinct CDR3 sequences listed, around 10% were seen once. These data also featured in a second study, about T cells expressing NK-cell markers. As reported in that work: With UMIs, 5'RACE template switching was used to make TCR beta cDNA.

Here the sequenced sample was PBMCs from blood, taken on the day of vaccination. Source of these receptors: a man aged 45-60 years who received an inactivated influenza vaccine.

As DNA, the CDR3 is TGCAGTGCGGCTCCTAGCGGGCGTACAGATACGCAGTATTTT. It is translated as CSAAPSGRTDTQYF. The chain combines TRBV20-1 with TRBJ2-3; 8 bases agree with TRBD2. The CDR3 is 14 residues long. The germline gives CDR1 DFQATT, CDR2 SNEGSKA (reference sequence). The ends lost 6 bases at V and 3 bases at J; junction bases unmatched: 8.

A remark on this clonotype: A much larger clone lies one base from this, so it may be a read error. V usage is TRBV9 and J usage is TRBJ2-7; the D gene is possibly TRBD2 (7 bases). V shed 4 bases and J shed 4 bases, with 15 bases lying between them. Germline V lookup: CDR1 SGDLS, CDR2 YYNGEE. CDR3 size: 14 residues. The CDR3 reads CASSSAGAWYEQYF. The CDR3 DNA reads TGTGCCAGCAGCTCCGCGGGGGCTTGGTACGAGCAGTACTTC.

The chain couples TRBV19 to TRBJ2-2; D not resolved. V was cut by 3 bases and J by 0 bases, with 17 bases left in between. Germline V gene lookup returns CDR1 LNHDA and CDR2 SQIVND (reference sequence). The CDR3 has 18 residues. CDR3 DNA: TGTGCCAGTAGTATTGGCAGGCCCTTGGGCGCGAACACCGGGGAGCTGTTTTTT. Amino acid sequence: CASSIGRPLGANTGELFF.

This clonotype was seen a few times. The V and J genes are TRBV6-1 and TRBJ2-2; 12 bases match TRBD2. The germline V gene has CDR1 MNHNS and CDR2 SASEGT. The CDR3 sequence is 17 residues long. After removal of 2 bases from V and 7 bases from J, the junction contained 8 bases not matched to a gene. The CDR3 coding sequence is TGTGCCAGCAGTGAACTAGCGGGGGGGTTCGAAGTCGGGGAGCTGTTTTTT. It codes for CASSELAGGFEVGELFF.

J is TRBJ2-1 and V is TRBV29-1, with 11 bases lining up with TRBD2. Germline V gene lookup returns CDR1 SQVTM and CDR2 ANQGSEA. Losses at the gene ends were 7 bases for V and 10 bases for J; bases not matched to a gene: 12. The length of the CDR3 is 14 residues. The CDR3 DNA reads TGCAGCGCACGACTAGCGGGACCCCCAGGGGAGCAGTTCTTC. Its translation is CSARLAGPPGEQFF.

J is TRBJ1-2 and V is TRBV9; a possible D gene is TRBD1 (5 bases). Trimming cost V 3 bases and J 7 bases, with 10 bases left between them. Germline-derived CDR1 and CDR2 are SGDLS and YYNGEE. CDR3 length equals 12 residues. Written as DNA, the CDR3 is TGTGCCAGCAGCGCGTCGGGACGTGGCTACACCTTC. It yields the protein CASSASGRGYTF.